This T cell receptor beta chain was profiled in a study of HIV-infected children after antiretroviral therapy interruption. Study-wide context: Recorded EBV and CMV exposure existed for most children.

Unique molecular identifiers were included in an RNA-based 3' RACE TCR library. Via MiXCR, TCRdb re-called the 3' RACE reads, giving one row per CDR3 protein. Among about 86,000 distinct CDR3 sequences listed, about 7.2% were seen once. Treatment described: PENTA 11 planned treatment interruption arm or continuous ART arm. Cryopreserved PBMC samples required at least 5 million viable cells. The CDR3 contains 16 residues. Germline CDR1 is LGHNA and CDR2 is YNFKEQ. V was clipped by 1 base and J by 1 base, with 13 bases between them. This material consisted of CD45RA+ CD4+ T cells from PBMCs, pooled from several time points, taken from a donor given antiretroviral therapy, either interrupted or continuous. Subset specified: naive CD4+ CD45RA+ CD45RO- T cells. This clonotype was sampled from a pool of human donors with HIV. This chain links TRBV4-2 with TRBJ1-1; a possible D gene is TRBD1 (5 bases). CDR3 sequence reads: CASSQGTRGPNTEAFF. Written as DNA, the CDR3 is TGTGCCAGCAGCCAAGGTACGAGGGGCCCGAACACTGAAGCTTTCTTT.